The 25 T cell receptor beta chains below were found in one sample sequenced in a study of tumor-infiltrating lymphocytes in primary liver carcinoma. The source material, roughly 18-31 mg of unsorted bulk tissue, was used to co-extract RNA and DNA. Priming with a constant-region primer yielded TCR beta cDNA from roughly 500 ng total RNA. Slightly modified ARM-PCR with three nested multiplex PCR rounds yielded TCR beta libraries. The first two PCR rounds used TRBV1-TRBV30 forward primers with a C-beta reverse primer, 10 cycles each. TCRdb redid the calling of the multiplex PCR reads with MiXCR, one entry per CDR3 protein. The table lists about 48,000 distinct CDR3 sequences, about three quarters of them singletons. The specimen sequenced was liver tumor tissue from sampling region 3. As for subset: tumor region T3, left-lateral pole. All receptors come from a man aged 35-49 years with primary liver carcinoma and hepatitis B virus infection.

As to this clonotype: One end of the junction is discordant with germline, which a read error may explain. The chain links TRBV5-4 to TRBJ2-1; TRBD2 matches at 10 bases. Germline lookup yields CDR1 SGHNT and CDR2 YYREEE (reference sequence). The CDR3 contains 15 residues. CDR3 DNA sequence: TGTGCCAGCAGCGTGAGAGCGGGAGGGCGGAATGAGCAGTCCTTC. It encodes CASSVRAGGRNEQSF.

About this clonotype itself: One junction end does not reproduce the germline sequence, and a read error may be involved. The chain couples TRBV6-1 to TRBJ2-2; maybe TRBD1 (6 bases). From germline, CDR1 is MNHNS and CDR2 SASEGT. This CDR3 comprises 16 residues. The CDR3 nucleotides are TGTGCCAGCTGTGCTCTGAGACAGGACAACACCCGGGAGCTGTTTTTT. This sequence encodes CASCALRQDNTRELFF.

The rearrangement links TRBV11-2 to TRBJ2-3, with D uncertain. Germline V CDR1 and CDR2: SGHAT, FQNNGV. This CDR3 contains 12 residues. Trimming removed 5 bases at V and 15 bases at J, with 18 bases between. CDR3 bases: TGTGCCAGCAGCCCCGGATATGATACACAATATTTT. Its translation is CASSPGYDTQYF.

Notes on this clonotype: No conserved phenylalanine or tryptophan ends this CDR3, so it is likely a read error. The CDR3 spells CASSYLDRSTDTQYV. The CDR3 nucleotides read TGTGCCAGCAGCTATCTGGACAGAAGTACAGATACGCAGTATGTT. The J gene is TRBJ2-3, the V gene TRBV5-5; D perhaps matches TRBD1 (6 bases). V lost 3 bases to trimming and J lost 3 bases, with 14 bases between them. This CDR3 has 15 amino acids. CDR1 and CDR2 (germline): SGHKS, YYEKEE (reference sequence).

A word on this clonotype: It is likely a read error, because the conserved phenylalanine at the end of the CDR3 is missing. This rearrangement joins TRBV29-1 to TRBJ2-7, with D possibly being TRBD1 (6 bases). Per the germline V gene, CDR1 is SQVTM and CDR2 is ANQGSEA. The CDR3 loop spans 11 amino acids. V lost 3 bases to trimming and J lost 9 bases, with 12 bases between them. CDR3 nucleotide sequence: TGCAGCGTTGAGGGGGCCAACGTGCAGTACATC. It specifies CSVEGANVQYI.

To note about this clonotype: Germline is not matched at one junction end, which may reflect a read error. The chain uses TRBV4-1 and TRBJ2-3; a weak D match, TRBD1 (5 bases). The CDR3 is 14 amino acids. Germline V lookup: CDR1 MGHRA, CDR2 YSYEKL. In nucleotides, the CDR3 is TGCTCCAGCAGCCAAGGAGTACAAGGGGATACGCGGTATTTT. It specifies CSSSQGVQGDTRYF.

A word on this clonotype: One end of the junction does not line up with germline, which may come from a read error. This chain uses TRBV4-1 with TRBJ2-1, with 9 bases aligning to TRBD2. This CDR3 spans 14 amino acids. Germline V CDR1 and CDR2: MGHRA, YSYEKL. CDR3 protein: CTSGQAGGNNEQFF. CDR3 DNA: TGCACCAGCGGCCAGGCGGGAGGGAACAATGAGCAGTTCTTC.

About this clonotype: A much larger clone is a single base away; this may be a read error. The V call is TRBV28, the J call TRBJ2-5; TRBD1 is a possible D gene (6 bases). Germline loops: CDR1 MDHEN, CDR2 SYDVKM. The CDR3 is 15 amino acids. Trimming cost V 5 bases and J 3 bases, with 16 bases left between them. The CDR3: CASSLPTRDKETQYF. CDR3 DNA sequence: TGTGCCAGCAGTCTCCCAACCCGGGACAAAGAGACCCAGTACTTC.

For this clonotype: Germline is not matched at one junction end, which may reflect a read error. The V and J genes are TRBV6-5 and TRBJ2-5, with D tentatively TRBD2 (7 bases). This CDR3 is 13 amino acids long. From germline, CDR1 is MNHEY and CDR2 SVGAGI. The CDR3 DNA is TGTGCCAGCAGATACACAGGGAGGGAGATCCAGTACTTC. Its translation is CASRYTGREIQYF.

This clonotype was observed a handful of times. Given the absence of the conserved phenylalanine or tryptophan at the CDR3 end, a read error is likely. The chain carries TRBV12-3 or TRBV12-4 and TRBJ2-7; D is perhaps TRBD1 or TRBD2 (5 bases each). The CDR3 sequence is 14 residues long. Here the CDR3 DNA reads TGTGCCAGACCGTTCGGGACGGTCTCCTGCGAGCAGTACTAC. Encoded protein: CARPFGTVSCEQYY.

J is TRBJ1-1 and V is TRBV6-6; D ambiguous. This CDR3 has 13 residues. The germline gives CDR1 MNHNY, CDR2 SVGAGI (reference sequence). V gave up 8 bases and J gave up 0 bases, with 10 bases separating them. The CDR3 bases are TGTGCCAGCGGCGGACGCATGAACACTGAAGCTTTCTTT. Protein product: CASGGRMNTEAFF.

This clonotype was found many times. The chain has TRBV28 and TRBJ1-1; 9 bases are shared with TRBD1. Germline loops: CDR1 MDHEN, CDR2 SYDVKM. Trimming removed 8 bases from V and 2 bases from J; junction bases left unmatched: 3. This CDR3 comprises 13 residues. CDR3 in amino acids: CASADRGNTEAFF. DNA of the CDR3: TGTGCCAGCGCGGACAGGGGAAACACTGAAGCTTTCTTT.

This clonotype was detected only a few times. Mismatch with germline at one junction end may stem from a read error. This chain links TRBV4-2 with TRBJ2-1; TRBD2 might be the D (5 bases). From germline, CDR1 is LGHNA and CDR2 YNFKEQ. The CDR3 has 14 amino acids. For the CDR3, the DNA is TGTGTCAGCAGCCAAGAACCAGAGGGAAGTGAGCACTTCTTC. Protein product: CVSSQEPEGSEHFF.

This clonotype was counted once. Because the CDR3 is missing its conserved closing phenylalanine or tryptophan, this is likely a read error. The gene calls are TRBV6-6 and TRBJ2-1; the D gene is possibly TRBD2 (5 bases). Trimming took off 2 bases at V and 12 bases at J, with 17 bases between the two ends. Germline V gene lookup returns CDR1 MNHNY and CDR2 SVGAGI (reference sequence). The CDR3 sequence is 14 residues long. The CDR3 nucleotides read TGTGCCAGCAGTTACATCAGCGGTCCGGATGGGCAGTTCGTC. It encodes CASSYISGPDGQFV.

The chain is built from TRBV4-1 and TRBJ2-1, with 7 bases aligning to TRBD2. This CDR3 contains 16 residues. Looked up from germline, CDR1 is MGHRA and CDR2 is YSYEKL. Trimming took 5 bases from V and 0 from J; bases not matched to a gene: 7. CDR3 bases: TGCGCCAGCAGCTCCGTTGGGGGGGGCTCCTACAATGAGCAGTTCTTC. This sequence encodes CASSSVGGGSYNEQFF.

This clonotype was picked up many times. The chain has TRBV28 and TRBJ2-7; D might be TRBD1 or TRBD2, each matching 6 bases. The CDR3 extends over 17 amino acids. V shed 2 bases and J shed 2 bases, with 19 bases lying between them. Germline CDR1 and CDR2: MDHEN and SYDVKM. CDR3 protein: CASSLEEGDTFAYEQYF. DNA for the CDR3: TGTGCCAGCAGTTTAGAGGAGGGGGACACTTTCGCCTACGAGCAGTACTTC.

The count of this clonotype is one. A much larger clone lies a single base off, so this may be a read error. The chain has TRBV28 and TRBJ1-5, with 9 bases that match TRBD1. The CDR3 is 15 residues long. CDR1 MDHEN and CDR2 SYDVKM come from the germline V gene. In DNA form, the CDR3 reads TGTTCCAGCAGCCAACAGGGGGCCCCCGATCAGCCCCAGCATTTT. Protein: CSSSQQGAPDQPQHF.

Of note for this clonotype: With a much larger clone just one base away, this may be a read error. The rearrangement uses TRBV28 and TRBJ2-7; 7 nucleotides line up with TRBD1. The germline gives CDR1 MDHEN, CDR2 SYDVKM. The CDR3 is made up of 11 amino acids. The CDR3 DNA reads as TGTGCCAGCGGACAGGTGGGCGAGCACTACTTC. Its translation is CASGQVGEHYF.

In DNA, the CDR3 is TGTGCCAGCAGCCCTCGGACAGGAGTGAGCCATGGCTACACCTTC. It codes for CASSPRTGVSHGYTF. The chain is built from TRBV7-8 and TRBJ1-2; 7 bases match TRBD1. The CDR3 runs 15 residues. V lost 5 bases, J lost 6 bases, and 12 bases stayed unmatched. In germline, CDR1 is SGHVS, CDR2 FQNEAQ.

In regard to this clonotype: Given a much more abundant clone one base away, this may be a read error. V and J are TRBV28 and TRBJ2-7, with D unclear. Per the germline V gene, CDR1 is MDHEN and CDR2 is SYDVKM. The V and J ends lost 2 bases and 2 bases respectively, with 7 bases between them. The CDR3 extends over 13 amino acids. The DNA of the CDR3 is TGTGCCAGCAGTTTAGACGGAGCCTACGAGCAGTACTTC. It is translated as CASSLDGAYEQYF.

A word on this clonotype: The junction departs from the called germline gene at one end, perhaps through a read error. The CDR3 DNA reads as TGTGCCAGCAGCATCGGGCTTGAGGGCCCCTGGGATGAACAGTTCTTC. Encoded protein: CASSIGLEGPWDEQFF. V usage is TRBV4-2 and J usage is TRBJ2-1; D is perhaps TRBD2 (5 bases). Germline V gene data show CDR1 as LGHNA and CDR2 as YNFKEQ. This CDR3 is 16 amino acids long.

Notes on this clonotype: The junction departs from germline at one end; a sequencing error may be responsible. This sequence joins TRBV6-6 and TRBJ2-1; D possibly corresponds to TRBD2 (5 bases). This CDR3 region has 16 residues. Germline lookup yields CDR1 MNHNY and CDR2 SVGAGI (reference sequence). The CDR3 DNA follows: TGTACCAGCAGGCTTAGCGTACTTAGCCCCTACAATGAGCAGTTCTTC. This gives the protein CTSRLSVLSPYNEQFF.

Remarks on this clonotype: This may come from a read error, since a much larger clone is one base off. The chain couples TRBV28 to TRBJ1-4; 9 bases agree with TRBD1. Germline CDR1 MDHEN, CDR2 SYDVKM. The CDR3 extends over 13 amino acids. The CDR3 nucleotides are TGTGTCAGCAGGGGACAGGGCGGGGAAAAACTGTTTTTT. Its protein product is CVSRGQGGEKLFF.

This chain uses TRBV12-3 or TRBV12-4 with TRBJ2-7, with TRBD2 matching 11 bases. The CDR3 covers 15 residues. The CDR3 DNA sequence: TGTGCTAGCGCACTAGCGGGAGTTCTTAGCTACAAACAGTACTTC. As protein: CASALAGVLSYKQYF.

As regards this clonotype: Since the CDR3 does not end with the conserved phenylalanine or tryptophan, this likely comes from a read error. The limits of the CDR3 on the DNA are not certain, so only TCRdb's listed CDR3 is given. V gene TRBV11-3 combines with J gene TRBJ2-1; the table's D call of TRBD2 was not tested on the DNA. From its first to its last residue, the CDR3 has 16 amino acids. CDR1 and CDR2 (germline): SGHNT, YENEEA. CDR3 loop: CVSSLSGTSGRGERFL.